These 27 T cell receptor beta chains originate from one sample sequenced in a study of shared clonotypes between healthy human individuals. Assay used: immunoSEQ multiplex PCR; TCRdb lists only in-frame clones, some missing. The sample holds about 2.4 million clones, 93% seen once. Sequencing was performed on naive CD4+ T cells from PBMCs. The subset here: CD45RA+ positively selected. All receptors derive from a man aged 18 to 30 in good health. Some clones in this sample may be carry-over from other donors' samples.

V and J are TRBV7-2 and TRBJ1-2; D possibly corresponds to TRBD1 (5 bases). Trimming shortened V by 1 base and J by 7 bases, and 19 bases separated the two germline ends. Per the germline V gene, CDR1 is SGHTA and CDR2 is FQGNSA. The CDR3 runs 16 residues. The CDR3, as DNA: TGTGCCAGCAGCTTAGAGACTGGGGCAGGGTGGAGTGGCTACACCTTC. This codes for CASSLETGAGWSGYTF.

This clone has a handful of counts. The V call is TRBV2, the J call TRBJ1-4; TRBD1 matches at 7 bases. Germline values: CDR1 SNHLY, CDR2 FYNNEI. With 6 bases clipped from V and 6 bases from J, the junction kept 7 bases outside the gene matches. The CDR3 is 14 residues long. CDR3 in DNA: TGTGCCAGCAGGGGACAGCTCGTCGATGAAAAACTGTTTTTT. This translates into CASRGQLVDEKLFF.

V usage is TRBV4-1 and J usage is TRBJ2-7; 12 bases line up with TRBD1. After removal of 5 bases from V and 7 bases from J, the junction contained 9 bases not matched to a gene. Germline-derived CDR1 and CDR2 are MGHRA and YSYEKL. The CDR3 extends over 15 amino acids. In DNA form, the CDR3 reads TGCGCCAGCAGCTCTCCGGGACAGGGGGCGCAGGAGCAGTACTTC. Its protein product is CASSSPGQGAQEQYF.

CDR3 sequence (DNA): TGTGCCTGGAGTGTACTCGAGGACGGTAATTCACCCCTCCACTTT. As protein: CAWSVLEDGNSPLHF. The chain is built from TRBV30 and TRBJ1-6; D is ambiguous. The germline V and J ends were trimmed by 0 bases and 6 bases, with 12 bases remaining between them. The CDR3 has 15 amino acids. Germline CDR1 and CDR2: GTSNPN and SVGIG (reference sequence).

The chain has TRBV19 and TRBJ2-1; D unresolved. Germline V gene data show CDR1 as LNHDA and CDR2 as SQIVND (reference sequence). Trimming removed 4 bases from V and 2 bases from J, with 12 bases in between. This CDR3 has 15 amino acids. The CDR3 reads CASSKSAETYNEQFF. The CDR3 DNA reads as TGTGCCAGTAGTAAGTCGGCGGAGACCTACAATGAGCAGTTCTTC.

This clone was picked up one time. V and J are TRBV9 and TRBJ1-3, with no clear D. The CDR3 spans 16 residues. Germline V gene lookup returns CDR1 SGDLS and CDR2 YYNGEE. V was clipped by 0 bases and J by 0 bases, with 10 bases between them. The CDR3 DNA reads TGTGCCAGCAGCGTAGAAGAACAGACCTCTGGAAACACCATATATTTT. As protein: CASSVEEQTSGNTIYF.

This clone appeared once. This chain uses TRBV29-1 with TRBJ2-1; D remains unclear. The CDR3 runs 14 residues. Between the trimmed V and J ends, which lost 5 bases and 1 base, there was a span of 12 bases. Germline lookup yields CDR1 SQVTM and CDR2 ANQGSEA. DNA of the CDR3: TGCAGCGTTCGTGGGTGGAGATCCTACAATGAGCAGTTCTTC. It translates to CSVRGWRSYNEQFF.

The J gene is TRBJ2-3, the V gene TRBV7-2; D gene unclear. The V end lost 1 base, the J end lost 4 bases, and 9 bases lay between the germline ends. The CDR3 has 14 amino acids. Germline CDR1 and CDR2: SGHTA and FQGNSA. The CDR3 nucleotides read TGTGCCAGCAGCTTAGTGGGTCGTGCAGATACGCAGTATTTT. This translates into CASSLVGRADTQYF. The whole variable domain, remainder taken from reference TRBV7-2 and TRBJ2-3, is GAGVSQSPSNKVTEKGKDVELRCDPISGHTALYWYRQSLGQGLEFLIYFQGNSAPDKSGLPSDRFSAERTGGSVSTLTIQRTQQEDSAVYLCASSLVGRADTQYFGPGTRLTVL.

The chain combines TRBV15 with TRBJ1-2, with D possibly TRBD1 on 5 matching bases. Trimming shortened V by 0 bases and J by 7 bases, and 12 bases separated the two germline ends. Germline CDR1 is LNHNV and CDR2 is YYDKDF (reference sequence). The CDR3 runs to 14 residues. The CDR3 is CATSRDLGVSGYTF. The CDR3, as DNA: TGTGCCACCAGCAGAGATTTAGGGGTCTCTGGCTACACCTTC.

The chain links TRBV9 to TRBJ1-1; a possible D gene is TRBD1 (5 bases). CDR3 size: 15 residues. CDR1 is SGDLS, CDR2 YYNGEE, per germline. Trimming shortened V by 4 bases and J by 5 bases, and 18 bases separated the two germline ends. The CDR3 DNA follows: TGTGCCAGCAGCCCCCTGCCGGGGGGGGGTACTGAAGCTTTCTTT. It yields the protein CASSPLPGGGTEAFF.

The chain employs TRBV5-4 and TRBJ2-1; 7 nucleotides match TRBD2. CDR1 is SGHNT and CDR2 is YYREEE in the germline V gene (reference sequence). This CDR3 spans 15 amino acids. Unmatched junction bases numbered 6, after V lost 6 bases and J lost 0 bases. Written as DNA, the CDR3 is TGTGCCAGCAACCACGGCGGGAGCTCCTACAATGAGCAGTTCTTC. Its protein product is CASNHGGSSYNEQFF.

This CDR3 reads CASSSLGVALGEAFF. CDR3 in DNA: TGTGCCAGCAGCTCGCTAGGGGTTGCGCTAGGTGAAGCTTTCTTT. This chain connects TRBV5-4 to TRBJ1-1, with D possibly TRBD1 on 5 matching bases. Per the germline V gene, CDR1 is SGHNT and CDR2 is YYREEE (reference sequence). This CDR3 region has 15 residues. The germline V and J ends were trimmed by 3 bases and 7 bases, with 19 bases remaining between them.

This clone was seen at least ten times. The chain employs TRBV29-1 and TRBJ2-3, with 10 bases aligning to TRBD1. The CDR3 covers 14 residues. Germline trimming cut 4 bases from V and 2 bases from J; bases unmatched to any gene: 3. Germline CDR1 reads SQVTM; CDR2 reads ANQGSEA. The CDR3 sequence: CSVGQGAPTDTQYF. The CDR3 DNA sequence: TGCAGCGTTGGACAGGGGGCGCCCACAGATACGCAGTATTTT.

CDR3 coding DNA: TGTGCCAGCAGCCCCTCGACTGGCGGGGAGACCCAGTACTTC. Translating gives CASSPSTGGETQYF. The genes are TRBV7-9 and TRBJ2-5; D perhaps matches TRBD2 (5 bases). This CDR3 has 14 amino acids. The V gene lost 5 bases and the J gene lost 5 bases, with 15 bases spanning the gap. CDR1 and CDR2 from the germline V gene are SEHNR and FQNEAQ (reference sequence).

The chain has TRBV5-1 and TRBJ2-7; 7 bases align to TRBD2. The CDR3 consists of 14 residues. J gave up 5 bases and V 0 bases, and 5 bases lay outside the gene matches. Germline CDR1 is SGHRS and CDR2 is YFSETQ. The chain's CDR3 is CASSLGGSRDEQYF. CDR3 nucleotides: TGCGCCAGCAGCTTGGGCGGGAGTCGGGACGAGCAGTACTTC.

The chain carries TRBV14 and TRBJ1-1; 9 bases align to TRBD1. Germline V gene data show CDR1 as SGHDN and CDR2 as FVKESK. This CDR3 region has 17 residues. The V segment lost 4 bases and the J segment 4 bases; nucleotides outside the gene matches: 13. DNA for the CDR3: TGTGCCAGCAGCCGAGACAGGGGGATAGTCGGAGGCACTGAAGCTTTCTTT. As protein: CASSRDRGIVGGTEAFF.

The chain recombines TRBV15 with TRBJ2-7; D not certain. The germline CDR1 and CDR2 sequences are LNHNV and YYDKDF (reference sequence). Trimming shortened V by 3 bases and J by 3 bases, and 12 bases separated the two germline ends. This CDR3 is built from 14 residues. As DNA, the CDR3 is TGTGCCACCAGCAGGGACGTGGGGTTCTACGAGCAGTACTTC. This codes for CATSRDVGFYEQYF.

Note on this clone: At the DNA level, this CDR3 is encoded by other sequences in the same sample as well. The chain couples TRBV28 to TRBJ1-1; D not certain. The CDR3 length is 12 residues. From germline, CDR1 is MDHEN and CDR2 SYDVKM. V was cut by 7 bases and J by 11 bases, with 17 bases left in between. The CDR3 DNA follows: TGTGCCAGCACAACATATGCCGCCGGGGCTTTCTTT. Residues: CASTTYAAGAFF.

This clone has a single count. The gene calls are TRBV4-1 and TRBJ2-5; 7 positions match TRBD1. The DNA end favors TRBJ2-7, so the J call may be wrong. Germline CDR1 and CDR2: MGHRA and YSYEKL. This CDR3 spans 16 amino acids. CDR3 protein: CASSQDLAGGSGEQYF. Here the CDR3 DNA reads TGCGCCAGCAGCCAAGATCTGGCAGGGGGATCCGGCGAGCAGTACTTC.

V gene TRBV27 combines with J gene TRBJ1-1; TRBD1 is a possible D gene (6 bases). V was pared by 0 bases and J by 7 bases, with 6 bases between. Germline assignment: CDR1 MNHEY and CDR2 SMNVEV (reference sequence). The CDR3 runs 12 residues. CDR3 protein: CASSLSTGEAFF. The CDR3 nucleotides read TGTGCCAGCAGTTTATCGACAGGTGAAGCTTTCTTT.

This chain joins TRBV6-4 and TRBJ1-1, with D possibly being TRBD1 (6 bases). This CDR3 has 12 residues. Germline V CDR1 and CDR2: MRHNA, SNTAGT. Deletions cut 7 bases from V and 5 bases from J, with 11 bases between. DNA for the CDR3: TGTGCCAGCAACCTCAGGGGAACTGAAGCTTTCTTT. Protein: CASNLRGTEAFF.

The rearrangement uses TRBV5-1 and TRBJ2-2; D is unclear. The germline V gene encodes CDR1 SGHRS and CDR2 YFSETQ. This CDR3 is built from 14 residues. Trimming took 4 bases from V and 3 from J, leaving 10 bases between them. CDR3 region: CASSLRSYTGELFF. The CDR3 DNA sequence: TGCGCCAGCAGCCTTCGGTCGTACACCGGGGAGCTGTTTTTT.

The rearrangement links TRBV6-5 to TRBJ2-3; TRBD1 agrees at 8 bases. The CDR3 consists of 15 residues. Germline CDR1 is MNHEY and CDR2 is SVGAGI. Trimming cost V 3 bases and J 2 bases; bases outside gene matches: 4. The CDR3 is CASSYSGQATDTQYF. CDR3 nucleotide sequence: TGTGCCAGCAGTTATTCGGGACAGGCCACAGATACGCAGTATTTT.

The chain uses TRBV28 and TRBJ2-1; 8 bases match TRBD1. The J segment lost 5 bases and the V segment lost 7 bases, leaving 16 bases of the junction unmatched. The CDR3 sequence is 17 residues long. Germline V gene lookup returns CDR1 MDHEN and CDR2 SYDVKM. The CDR3 protein is CASIPPFRTGSHNEQFF. CDR3 DNA: TGTGCCAGCATCCCCCCTTTCCGGACAGGGTCCCACAATGAGCAGTTCTTC. The whole variable domain, remainder taken from reference TRBV28 and TRBJ2-1, is DVKVTQSSRYLVKRTGEKVFLECVQDMDHENMFWYRQDPGLGLRLIYFSYDVKMKEKGDIPEGYSVSREKKERFSLILESASTNQTSMYLCASIPPFRTGSHNEQFFGPGTRLTVL.

The chain has TRBV5-1 and TRBJ2-7; D is unclear. Between the trimmed V and J ends, which lost 4 bases and 3 bases, there was a span of 17 bases. Looked up from germline, CDR1 is SGHRS and CDR2 is YFSETQ. The CDR3 covers 15 residues. The CDR3 reads CASSIINPTDYEQYF. CDR3 DNA sequence: TGCGCCAGCAGCATAATAAACCCCACGGACTACGAGCAGTACTTC. Filled out from reference TRBV5-1 and TRBJ2-7, the complete variable domain reads KAGVTQTPRYLIKTRGQQVTLSCSPISGHRSVSWYQQTPGQGLQFLFEYFSETQRNKGNFPGRFSGRQFSNSRSEMNVSTLELGDSALYLCASSIINPTDYEQYFGPGTRLTVT.

This clone was counted a few times. The chain joins TRBV28 to TRBJ1-1, with D uncertain. This CDR3 has 14 residues. V was shortened by 4 bases and J by 6 bases, with 15 bases between the two germline ends. From germline, CDR1 is MDHEN and CDR2 SYDVKM. CDR3 nucleotides: TGTGCCAGCAGTTCTGCTCCCCGGGCGGCTGAAGCTTTCTTT. It specifies CASSSAPRAAEAFF. Using reference TRBV28 and TRBJ1-1 for the parts outside the CDR3, the full variable domain is DVKVTQSSRYLVKRTGEKVFLECVQDMDHENMFWYRQDPGLGLRLIYFSYDVKMKEKGDIPEGYSVSREKKERFSLILESASTNQTSMYLCASSSAPRAAEAFFGQGTRLTVV.

The V gene is TRBV18, the J gene TRBJ2-7, with D perhaps assigned TRBD1 or TRBD2 (6 bases each). There are 16 residues in the CDR3. V was clipped by 3 bases and J by 2 bases, with 17 bases between them. CDR1 is KGHSH, CDR2 LQKENI, per germline. CDR3 loop: CASSPVWTGATYEQYF. DNA for the CDR3: TGTGCCAGCTCACCCGTTTGGACGGGGGCTACCTACGAGCAGTACTTC.